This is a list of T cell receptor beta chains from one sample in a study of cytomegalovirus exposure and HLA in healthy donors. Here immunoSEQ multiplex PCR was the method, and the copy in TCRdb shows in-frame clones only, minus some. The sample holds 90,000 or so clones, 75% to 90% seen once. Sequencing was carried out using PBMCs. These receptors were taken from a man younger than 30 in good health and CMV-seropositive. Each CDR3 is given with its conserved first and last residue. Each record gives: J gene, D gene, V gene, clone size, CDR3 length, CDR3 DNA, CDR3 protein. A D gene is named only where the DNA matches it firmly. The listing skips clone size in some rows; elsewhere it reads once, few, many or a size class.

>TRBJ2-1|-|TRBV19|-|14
TGTGCCAGTAGTAGTGCTAGTTGGTACAATGAGCAGTTCTTC
CASSSASWYNEQFF
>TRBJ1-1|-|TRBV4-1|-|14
TGCGCCAGCAGCCAAAATAACTTTGGAGCTGAAGCTTTCTTT
CASSQNNFGAEAFF
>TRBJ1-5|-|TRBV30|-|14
TGTGCCTGGAGTGCACGCTATAGCAATCAGCCCCAGCATTTT
CAWSARYSNQPQHF
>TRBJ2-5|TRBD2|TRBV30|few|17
TGTGCCTGGAGTGTATCCCTAGCGGGAGGGCCGAAGGAGACCCAGTACTTC
CAWSVSLAGGPKETQYF
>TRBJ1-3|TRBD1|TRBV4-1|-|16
TGCGCCAGCAGCCAAGGCGTTACAGGGGGATGGGACACCATATATTTT
CASSQGVTGGWDTIYF
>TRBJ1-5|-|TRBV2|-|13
TGTGCCAGCAACAAGAACAGCAATCAGCCCCAGCATTTT
CASNKNSNQPQHF
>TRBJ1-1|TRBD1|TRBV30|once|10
TGTGCCTGGAGGACAGGGGCCCCTATCTTT
CAWRTGAPIF
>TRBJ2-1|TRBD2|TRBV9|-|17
TGTGCCAGCAGCGTTACATCAGGGACTAGCCATAGAGATGAGCAGTTCTTC
CASSVTSGTSHRDEQFF
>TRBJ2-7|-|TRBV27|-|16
TGTGCCAGCAGTTTATTCCCAAGTCCGACTTCCTACGAGCAGTACTTC
CASSLFPSPTSYEQYF
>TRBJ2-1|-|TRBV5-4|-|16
TGTGCCAGCACTCCCTTCTCACCTGGTCCCGGCAATGAGCAGTTCTTC
CASTPFSPGPGNEQFF
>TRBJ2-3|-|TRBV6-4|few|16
TGTGCCAGCAGCCGAGGGACAGCGGGAGAGGGAGATACGCAGTATTTT
CASSRGTAGEGDTQYF
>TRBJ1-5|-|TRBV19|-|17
TGTGCCAGTAGTAATAAGGGGAGCACAGGGTATAACCAGCCCCAGCATTTT
CASSNKGSTGYNQPQHF
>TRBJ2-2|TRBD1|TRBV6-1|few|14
TGTGCCAGCAGTGAGACAGGGTTCCCCGGGGAGCTGTTTTTT
CASSETGFPGELFF
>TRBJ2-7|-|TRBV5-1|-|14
TGCGCCAGCAGCTTGGGTCAGGGCGAGGACGAGCAGTACTTC
CASSLGQGEDEQYF
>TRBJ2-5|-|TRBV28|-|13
TGTGCCAGCAGTGGCGGGATGTCGGGGACCCAGTACTTC
CASSGGMSGTQYF
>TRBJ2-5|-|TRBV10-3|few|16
TGTGCCATCAGTGATGAAGGGACATCCCTCCAAGAGACCCAGTACTTC
CAISDEGTSLQETQYF
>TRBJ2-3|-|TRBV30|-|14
TGTGCCTGGAGTGTAGGCGGGAGCACAGATACGCAGTATTTT
CAWSVGGSTDTQYF
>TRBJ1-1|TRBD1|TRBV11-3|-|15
TGTGCCAGCACCCCGGGACAGGGGGCCCACACTGAAGCTTTCTTT
CASTPGQGAHTEAFF
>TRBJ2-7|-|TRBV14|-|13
TGTGCCAGCAGCCAAGATCTCGGGTACGAGCAGTACTTC
CASSQDLGYEQYF
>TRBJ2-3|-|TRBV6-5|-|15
TGTGCCAGCAGTTACCGGAGAACCGACCGGGGTACGCAGTATTTT
CASSYRRTDRGTQYF
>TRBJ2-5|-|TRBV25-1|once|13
TGTGCCAGCAGCGAAAGGCGGGAAGAGACCCAGTACTTC
CASSERREETQYF
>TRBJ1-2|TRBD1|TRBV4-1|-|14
TGCGCCAGCAGCCGCCAGGGACAGAACTATGGCTACACCTTC
CASSRQGQNYGYTF
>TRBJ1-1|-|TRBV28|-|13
TGTGCCAGCACCCAGGGCTTTTCCACTGAAGCTTTCTTT
CASTQGFSTEAFF
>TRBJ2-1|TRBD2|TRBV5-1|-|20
TGCGCCAGCAGCGCCCGAACCGGGACTAGCGGGGGAAGCTCCTACAATGAGCAGTTCTTC
CASSARTGTSGGSSYNEQFF
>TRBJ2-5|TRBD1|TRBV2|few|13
TGTGCCAGCAGCCAGGGACAGCAAGAGACCCAGTACTTC
CASSQGQQETQYF
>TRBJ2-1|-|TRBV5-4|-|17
TGTGCCAGCAGCTTGGGGGTGCTAGCGATTGTGGGCAATGAGCAGTTCTTC
CASSLGVLAIVGNEQFF
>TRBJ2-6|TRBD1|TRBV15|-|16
TGTGCCACCAGCATATACCAGGGGGTTGGGGCCAACGTCCTGACTTTC
CATSIYQGVGANVLTF
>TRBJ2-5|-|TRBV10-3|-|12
TGTGCCATCAGTGAGTCCGGAGAGACCCAGTACTTC
CAISESGETQYF
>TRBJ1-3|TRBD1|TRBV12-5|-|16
TGTGCTAGTGGTTTGGTACTGGGACAGGGGGCCTACACCATATATTTT
CASGLVLGQGAYTIYF
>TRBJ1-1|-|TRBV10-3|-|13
TGTGCCATCAGTGGGCAGTCGAACACTGAAGCTTTCTTT
CAISGQSNTEAFF
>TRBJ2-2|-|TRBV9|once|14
TGTGCCAGCAGCCCCGGGGGAGTTGGCGGGGAGCTGTTTTTT
CASSPGGVGGELFF
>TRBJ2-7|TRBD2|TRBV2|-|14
TGTGCCAGCAGTCGGACTAGCGGTTCCTACGAGCAGTACTTC
CASSRTSGSYEQYF
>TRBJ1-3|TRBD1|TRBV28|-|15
TGTGCCAGCAGTTCGACAGGGGACTCTGGAAACACCATATATTTT
CASSSTGDSGNTIYF